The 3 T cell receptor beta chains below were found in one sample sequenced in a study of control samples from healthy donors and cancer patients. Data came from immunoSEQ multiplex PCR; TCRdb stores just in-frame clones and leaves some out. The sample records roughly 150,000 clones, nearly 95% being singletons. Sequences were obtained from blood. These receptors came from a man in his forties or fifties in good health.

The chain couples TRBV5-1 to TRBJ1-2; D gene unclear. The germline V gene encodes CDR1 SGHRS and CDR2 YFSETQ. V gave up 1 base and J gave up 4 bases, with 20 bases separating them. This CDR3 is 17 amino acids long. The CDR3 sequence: CASSLSRIGRESYGYTF. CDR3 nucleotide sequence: TGCGCCAGCAGCTTGTCACGTATCGGGAGGGAAAGCTATGGCTACACCTTC.

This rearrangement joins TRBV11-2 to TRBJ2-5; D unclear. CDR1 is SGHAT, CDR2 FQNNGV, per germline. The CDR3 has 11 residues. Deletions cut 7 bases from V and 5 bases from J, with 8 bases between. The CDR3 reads CASTPLETQYF. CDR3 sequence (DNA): TGTGCCAGCACCCCTTTGGAGACCCAGTACTTC.

This CDR3 is CASSLVAGSEKLFF. CDR3 coding DNA: TGTGCCAGCAGCTTAGTGGCAGGGAGTGAAAAACTGTTTTTT. The V gene is TRBV7-9, the J gene TRBJ1-4; D possibly corresponds to TRBD1 (5 bases). The V end was cut by 1 base, the J end by 7 bases, with 10 bases between. The germline CDR1 and CDR2 sequences are SEHNR and FQNEAQ (reference sequence). This CDR3 is built from 14 residues.